This TCR beta chain derives from a study of graft-versus-host responses after intestinal transplantation. Across the whole study: Recipients had transplants, and these were multivisceral, liver-intestinal, or isolated intestinal.

Generated by immunoSEQ multiplex PCR, the TCRdb table keeps only in-frame clones and is missing some. The sample carries 70,000 to 95,000 clones, over 85% recorded once. Whole-study results and caveats: Analysis identified GvH clones in recipient marrow, with some appearing first in ileum or blood.

The sample holds one count of this clone. Antigen specificity is unknown. CDR3 size: 15 residues. CDR1 is MNHNS and CDR2 is SASEGT in the germline V gene. Source: unstimulated CD8+ T cells sorted from spleen or lymph node cells, taken before transplant. This rearrangement joins TRBV6-1 to TRBJ2-5; TRBD2 is a possible D gene (5 bases). The J call is doubtful: the DNA matches TRBJ2-7 better. The clonotype comes from a human donor who was the organ donor for an intestinal transplant. CDR3 protein: CASSVPGDSWYEQYF. Written as DNA, the CDR3 is TGTGCCAGCAGTGTTCCCGGGGATTCCTGGTACGAGCAGTACTTC.